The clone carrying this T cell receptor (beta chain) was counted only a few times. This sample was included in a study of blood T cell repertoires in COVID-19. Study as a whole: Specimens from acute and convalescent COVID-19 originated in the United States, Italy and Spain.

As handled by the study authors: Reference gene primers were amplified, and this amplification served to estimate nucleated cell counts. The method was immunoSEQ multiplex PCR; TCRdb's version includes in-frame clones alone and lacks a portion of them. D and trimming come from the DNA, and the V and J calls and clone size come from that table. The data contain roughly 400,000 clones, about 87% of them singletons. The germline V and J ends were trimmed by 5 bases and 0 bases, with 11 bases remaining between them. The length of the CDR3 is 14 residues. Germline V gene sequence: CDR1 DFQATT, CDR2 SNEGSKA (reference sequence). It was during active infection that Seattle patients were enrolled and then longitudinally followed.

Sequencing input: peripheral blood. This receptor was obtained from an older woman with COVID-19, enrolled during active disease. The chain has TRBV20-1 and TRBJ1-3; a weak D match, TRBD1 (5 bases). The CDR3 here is CSARDRISGNTIYF. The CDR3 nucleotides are TGCAGTGCTCGTGACAGAATCTCTGGAAACACCATATATTTT.